This T cell receptor beta chain originates from a study of regulatory T cells in long-lasting Graves disease (dated by TCRdb to 2020 to 2022). For context, the study as a whole: Newly diagnosed Graves' disease patients had taken antithyroid drugs for less than 3 months. Peripheral blood TCR sequencing and RNA sequencing compared persistent Graves' disease patients with newly diagnosed Graves' disease patients. The study was registered as a clinical trial and conducted in China. A total of some 35 samples underwent TCR sequencing, from 13 patients with persistent Graves' disease and roughly 20 patients with newly diagnosed Graves' disease. Points the paper makes about the study in general: As a limitation, the authors acknowledged that the small sample size may reduce accuracy. Lower TCR Shannon entropy and fewer highly expanded clones were observed in persistent Graves' disease patients than in newly diagnosed patients, which suggested clonal expansion. Preferential use of TRBV28, TRBJ1-2 and TRBJ2-5 was observed in persistent disease, whereas TRBV20-1 and TRBJ2-1 were favored in newly diagnosed disease. Sequencing and analysis were limited to the TCR beta chain. Persistent patients shared more public clonotypes among themselves (more than 2,500) than newly diagnosed patients did (nearly 1,000). Because the primary lesion, thyroid tissue, could not be accessed, the study looked at peripheral blood alone.

The sample's time point label is to be understood as: newly diagnosed GD, antithyroid drugs for less than 3 months. For both TCR sequencing and RNA sequencing, RNA was extracted from PBMCs in TRIzol. The diagnosis of Graves' disease was made according to American Thyroid Association guidelines. The patients came from an endocrinology department in Xi'an, China. Each patient gave around 9.2 milliliters of peripheral blood, collected in an EDTA anticoagulant tube. Ficoll Paque Plus density gradient separation was used to isolate PBMCs, and no additional T cell sorting was done. RNA quality was checked with an Agilent 2100 Bioanalyzer and agarose gel, and concentration with a NanoDrop 2000. This clonotype was seen ten or more times. It lacks a known antigen. Base qualities are missing; no much larger clone stands one base away. There are 14 amino acids in the CDR3, from cysteine to phenylalanine inclusive. Only the CDR3 part of the read is kept: 42 bases, read in frame from the first base. Taken from the germline V gene, the CDR1 and CDR2 loops are SQVTM and ANQGSEA. Cut back by 3 bases and 2 bases, the V and J ends lie 12 bases apart.

The library was prepared using multiplex PCR. The instrument given in TCRdb is Illumina HiSeq 4000. CDR3 regions were amplified by Arm-PCR with iRepertoire HTBI primers to construct TCR beta libraries. PCR products were gel purified before sequencing. The paper's data handling went like this. A total of around 59 TRBV and about 13 TRBJ segments were identified across samples and were used for gene usage analysis of CDR3 amino acid clonotypes. COPE and FqMerger were used to merge filtered high-quality paired reads into contigs. BLAST was used to align contigs to IMGT TRBV, TRBD and TRBJ reference genes, and CDR3 was defined according to IMGT. Highly expanded clones were defined as clonotypes with a frequency above 0.1%. Repertoire diversity was measured by Shannon entropy, and V-J evenness by the Gini coefficient. Public clonotypes were defined as clonotypes shared by more than one individual. TCRdb itself trimmed the public reads at Q25 with fastp, ran MiXCR and retained productive beta chains. When rows share a CDR3 protein, they turn into one entry using the most common DNA and genes. TCRdb's processing, not the authors', yielded these V and J calls. This sample has some 500,000 distinct CDR3 sequences in its table, and about 13% of those were observed once. The ten largest clones capture 10% of the sample.

This sample was also put to use in a study of T cells in Graves' hyperthyroidism and ophthalmopathy. Reported in the second study: Graves' hyperthyroidism was defined as stable when no progression to ophthalmopathy occurred over 18 months of follow-up. Hyperthyroidism patients were aged 18 to 65 years and newly diagnosed, with disease duration of less than 2 months. Patients with uncontrolled infections, other autoimmune diseases, pregnancy or lactation were excluded. Clinical symptoms, serum thyroxine and TRAb, thyroid ultrasound, and orbital computed tomography formed the basis for the diagnoses. For the first round of RT-PCR on the TCR CDR3, the HTBI primer set was used together with the Qiagen OneStep RT-PCR kit. Most expanded thyroid clonotypes (frequency above 0.001) were also detected in blood, a finding suggesting that blood repertoires may reflect thyroid immune responses. Ophthalmopathy was separated from stable hyperthyroidism by a 13 V-J signature model, with approximately 86% sensitivity and about 81% specificity obtained in cross-validation and 80%/75% obtained in testing. During validation, the model predicted progression to ophthalmopathy a median of around 6 months ahead of onset, with more than 60% sensitivity and about 75% specificity. To identify distinguishing TCR V-J signatures, a discovery cohort of 90 to 100 patients was used, comprising 40 to 45 with Graves' ophthalmopathy and roughly 60 with stable Graves' hyperthyroidism. Prospective prediction of ophthalmopathy was tested in an independent validation cohort consisting of 18 hyperthyroidism patients and about 17 patients who later progressed to ophthalmopathy. The roughly 94 discovery patients were randomly split 7:3 into training and test sets. The study also compared thyroid tissue and blood T-cell repertoires from more than 5 Graves' hyperthyroidism patients. Once sampling was done, hyperthyroidism patients were given methimazole at a starting dose of 30 mg daily, whereas ophthalmopathy patients were given high-dose intravenous methylprednisolone. Libraries were constructed in a second round of multiplex PCR, after which size selection and purification were carried out. Paired-end sequencing of the libraries was performed with 100 bp reads on an Illumina HiSeq2000. SOAPnuke was used to process the raw data, with reads discarded if the reads contained adapters or uncalled bases, had a mean Phred below 15, or lacked an exact constant-primer or identifier match. High-quality paired reads were merged with COPE v1.2.5, and unique nucleotide sequences were defined as clonotypes. Clonotypes were aligned to IMGT TRBV, TRBD and TRBJ reference segments using MiTCR v1.1. Only V-J combinations with frequency above 0.0001, covering 99% to 99.2% of repertoires, were analysed. The TCS score was defined as the ratio of F50 (clonal expansion) to E x V (chaos), calculated using BLOSUM62-based TCRdist between CDR3 peptides within each V-J. Welch's t-statistics and random forest reduced fewer than 550 V-J features to around 14, which were used in a naive Bayes classifier (R e1071). No statistical method was used to set the sample size in advance, and investigators knew the group allocation. According to the paper, TCR Vbeta CDR3 sequencing was carried out on 135 peripheral blood samples, which came from fewer than 50 ophthalmopathy, 75 to 80 hyperthyroidism and approximately 17 progressor patients.

The V and J segments used are TRBV29-1 and TRBJ2-3; 6 matching bases give a weak D call of TRBD1. The origin of this receptor is a man younger than 40 with Graves disease. Donor details come from another sample of the same person, matched by shared clones. The source was peripheral blood mononuclear cells (PBMCs), collected at new diagnosis, from a patient treated with antithyroid drugs. The sequence in DNA is TGCAGCGTTGATTCGGGACAACTCACAGATACGCAGTATTTT. This is translated as CSVDSGQLTDTQYF.